The following is a T cell receptor (beta chain) sequence with its context. Its target is unknown. V lost 4 bases to trimming and J lost 7 bases, with 16 bases between them. The CDR3 is 15 amino acids. Germline V gene sequence: CDR1 MNHEY, CDR2 SVGAGI. These data come from a study of shared clonotypes between healthy human individuals. Broader study findings: A reduction in generation probabilities was seen for non-shared clonotypes relative to those shared by all four donors. Limitation of the genetic and exposure-history diversity represented came from the few donors.

Caucasian adults living in Nashville, Tennessee, provided all samples. Some clones are missing from TCRdb's copy, which holds only in-frame ones; the method was immunoSEQ multiplex PCR. The profile shows roughly 1 million clones, under 80% of them singletons. The clonotype was recovered from a man aged 18-30 years in good health. The sample consisted of memory CD4+ T cells sorted from blood. Subset meaning: CD45RA-negative fraction. The chain is built from TRBV6-5 and TRBJ2-2; D possibly uses TRBD1 or TRBD2 (6 bases each). CDR3 DNA: TGTGCCAGCAGTTCCACCCATGGGGGGCGCGGGGAGCTGTTTTTT. It is translated as CASSSTHGGRGELFF.